A single T cell receptor beta chain is shown here with its context. In the authors' methods: Reference gene primers were amplified, and this amplification served to estimate nucleated cell counts. Only in-frame clones appear in the TCRdb table, and some are missing; sequencing was by immunoSEQ multiplex PCR. V, J and clone size reflect that table, while D and trimming were determined from the DNA. Of around 200,000 clones in the sample, around nine tenths were seen once. This entry belongs to a study of blood T cell repertoires in COVID-19. As for the study in general: The cDNA or gDNA used as material had been derived from T cells, B-cell-depleted T cells, or PBMCs.

The CDR3 has 14 residues. Trimming cost V 5 bases and J 3 bases; bases outside gene matches: 5. Germline V gene sequence: CDR1 SGHDT, CDR2 YYEEEE. V and J are TRBV5-6 and TRBJ1-1; 9 bases align to TRBD1. This TCR derives from a man aged 18 to 30 with active or convalescent COVID-19. The source material was peripheral blood. In DNA, the CDR3 is TGTGCCAGCAGGTCCACAGGGGGCGACACTGAAGCTTTCTTT. Its translation: CASRSTGGDTEAFF.